This section outlines one TCR beta chain sequence together with its context. The antigen this receptor binds is unknown. No much larger clonotype is one base removed from it; base qualities were not supplied. Its CDR3 holds 14 amino acids, cysteine through phenylalanine. CDR3 DNA only is kept here, 42 bases in frame from base 1. V loses 7 bases, J loses 4 bases, and the germline ends lie 17 bases apart. According to the germline V gene, CDR1 reads SGHRS and CDR2 reads YFSETQ. Ficoll-Paque density gradient centrifugation was used to isolate PBMCs. The data were obtained in a study of T-cell memory formation after mild COVID-19 (dated by TCRdb to the early 2020s). Context from the whole study: TCR sequence clusters from the two donors were largely donor specific. In a couple of donors, T-cell clones that expanded and contracted after mild COVID-19 were tracked by sequencing TCRalpha and TCRbeta repertoires over time. Two young, previously healthy adult volunteers made up the cohort, one male and one female. General findings and caveats noted by the study authors: The second-wave clones that peaked on day 37 were not confirmed to be SARS-CoV-2 specific. Contracting CD4+ clones were found mainly in CM and EM memory subsets, while CD8+ clones were enriched in EMRA. Some responding clones were found in pre-infection memory, which suggests that pre-existing cross-reactive memory T cells took part in the SARS-CoV-2 response. Balanced CD4/CD8 phenotypes were observed for clones contracting from day 15 to 85, whereas a bias towards CD4+ was observed for a second wave of clones expanding from day 15 to 37. Only a couple of mild cases were covered by the study, and larger cohorts that include severe cases with pre-infection samples were considered necessary.

TCRdb names Illumina NovaSeq 6000 as the instrument used. TCRalpha and TCRbeta cDNA libraries were constructed by 5'RACE with constant-segment primers, with sample barcodes and unique molecular identifiers being introduced. Trizol reagent was used to extract RNA from every sample. Library amplification was performed in two PCR steps, and a second sample barcode and Illumina TruSeq adapters were introduced in the second step. Sequencing of the libraries was done on an Illumina NovaSeq, producing 2 x 150 bp paired-end reads. Per the authors' processing: The reads were demultiplexed and collapsed into UMI-guided consensus sequences using migec v1.2.7. Using mixcr v2.1.11, UMI consensuses were aligned to TRA and TRB V and J templates and then assembled into clonotypes. Expanded or contracted clonotypes were those called significant by both edgeR and NoisET, with noise models trained on biological replicates. For edgeR calls, the thresholds were a false discovery rate-adjusted p below 0.01 and a log2 fold-change of 1. As an exploratory analysis of dynamics, PCA with hierarchical clustering was applied to max-normalized trajectories of the 1000 most abundant clonotypes. The CD4 or CD8 phenotype of responding clones was assigned using the separately sequenced CD4+ and CD8+ repertoires. TCRdb passed the public sequencing reads through fastp at Q25 and MiXCR, retaining productive beta sequences. Entries are consolidated by CDR3 protein sequence, retaining the most common genes and DNA. These V and J calls rely on TCRdb rather than the paper's analysis. The sample data list 350,000 to 400,000 distinct CDR3 sequences, and approximately 14% of these were observed just once. 20% to 25% of the sample rests with the top ten.

The chain is encoded by TRBV5-1 joined to TRBJ1-2, with an unclear D gene assignment. Material: PBMCs or a T cell subset sorted from them (not recorded which). This sequence was found in a man between 18 and 35 years old who had mild COVID-19 (a few samples of this study predate the infection). The sample titles of this study are shuffled in the database, so cell type and time point are left out; the donor was told from shared clones. The DNA is as follows: TGCGCCAGCTCCGACGGGGAAGTCGGCTATGGCTACACCTTC. Its protein reads: CASSDGEVGYGYTF.